What follows are 5 T cell receptor beta chains derived from one specimen sequenced in a study of post-analysis software for immune sequencing data. General observations from the study: Five or six TRBV segments appeared more often in patients than in controls, and TRBV5-6, TRBV5-1 and TRBV20-1 were among these.

These receptors have no known antigen. Built from TCR beta cDNA, the libraries had unique molecular identifiers in them. MiXCR, run by TCRdb on the PCR reads, gives a single entry per CDR3 protein. The sample has hundreds of thousands of distinct CDR3 sequences, 55% to 70% seen once. Material for sequencing was blood. The receptors come from a girl under 10 years old with multiple sclerosis.

This clonotype has just a few counts. V is TRBV6-5 and J is TRBJ2-6; the D is unclear. This CDR3 is 16 amino acids long. The ends were cut back, 0 bases at V and 0 bases at J, with 6 bases in the middle. The germline CDR1 and CDR2 sequences are MNHEY and SVGAGI. CDR3 sequence reads: CASSYSRSSGANVLTF. As DNA, the CDR3 is TGTGCCAGCAGTTACTCCAGGAGCTCTGGGGCCAACGTCCTGACTTTC.

The chain is built from TRBV7-9 and TRBJ2-1, with 7 nucleotides matching TRBD2. V trimming: 7 bases; J trimming: 3 bases; junction bases outside the gene matches: 12. CDR1 and CDR2 (germline): SEHNR, FQNEAQ (reference sequence). This CDR3 is 16 amino acids long. CDR3 DNA sequence: TGTGCCAGCACCCCGCTGCGGGGGAGAGGCTACAATGAGCAGTTCTTC. Amino acids: CASTPLRGRGYNEQFF.

V is TRBV20-1 and J is TRBJ1-2, with 8 positions matching TRBD1. V lost 2 bases to trimming and J lost 4 bases; unmatched junction nucleotides: 3. Germline V gene data show CDR1 as DFQATT and CDR2 as SNEGSKA (reference sequence). CDR3 length equals 13 residues. DNA of the CDR3: TGCAGTGCTAGACCCAGGGGGCCCTATGGCTACACCTTC. Its translation: CSARPRGPYGYTF.

The chain links TRBV4-1 to TRBJ1-2; maybe TRBD1 (5 bases). The CDR3 is made up of 15 amino acids. The V end was cut by 3 bases, the J end by 0 bases, with 11 bases between. In germline, CDR1 is MGHRA, CDR2 YSYEKL. The CDR3 reads CASSHPGPANYGYTF. The CDR3 DNA reads TGCGCCAGCAGCCACCCGGGACCGGCTAACTATGGCTACACCTTC.

This clonotype was observed a few times. This chain joins TRBV5-1 and TRBJ2-1; 7 nucleotides align to TRBD2. This CDR3 spans 15 amino acids. CDR1 and CDR2 (germline): SGHRS, YFSETQ. Trimming at V came to 3 bases and at J to 0 bases, leaving 3 bases not matched to a gene. CDR3 sequence (DNA): TGCGCCAGCAGCTGGGGGGGAGGCTCCTACAATGAGCAGTTCTTC. It yields the protein CASSWGGGSYNEQFF.